One TCR beta chain is described in this entry. The antigen remains undetermined. Primers used in a second PCR of about 7 to 12 cycles were a sample-barcoded 5' primer and a J-beta primer mix. Per sample, CDR3-containing paired-end reads numbered at least 2.5 million. Each CDR3 protein gets one entry after TCRdb re-called the 5' RACE reads with MiXCR. The sample holds 1.8 million or so distinct CDR3 sequences; roughly 43% are singletons and the top ten take more than 20%. CDR3 length: 16 residues. Trimming took off 4 bases at V and 4 bases at J, with 17 bases between the two ends. CDR1 LGHDT and CDR2 YNNKEL come from the germline V gene (reference sequence). This sample stems from a study of blood T cells in healthy people across ages. Whole-study findings and limits: Unsorted PBMC input precluded a conclusive naive versus antigen-experienced comparison.

The receptor was derived from a human donor in good health. The genes are TRBV3-1 and TRBJ1-3; D unclear. Specimen: blood. CDR3 bases: TGTGCCAGCAGCCCGTTGGGGAAAGGCCTGGGAAACACCATATATTTT. It codes for CASSPLGKGLGNTIYF.